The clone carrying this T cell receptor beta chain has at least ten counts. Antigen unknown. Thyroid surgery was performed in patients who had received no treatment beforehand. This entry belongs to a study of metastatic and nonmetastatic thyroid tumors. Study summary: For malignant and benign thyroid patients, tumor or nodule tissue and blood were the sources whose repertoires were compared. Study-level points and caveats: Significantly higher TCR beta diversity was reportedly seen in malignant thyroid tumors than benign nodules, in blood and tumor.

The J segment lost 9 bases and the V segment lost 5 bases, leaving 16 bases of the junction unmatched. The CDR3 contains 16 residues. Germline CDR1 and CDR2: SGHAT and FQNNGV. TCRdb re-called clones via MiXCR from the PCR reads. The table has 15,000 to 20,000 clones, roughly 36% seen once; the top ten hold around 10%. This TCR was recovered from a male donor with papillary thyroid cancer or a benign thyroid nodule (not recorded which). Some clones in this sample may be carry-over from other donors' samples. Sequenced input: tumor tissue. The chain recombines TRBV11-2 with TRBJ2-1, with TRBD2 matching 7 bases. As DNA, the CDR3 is TGTGCCAGCAGCCCAGGGACTATAACACAAGGATCTGAGCAGTTCTTC. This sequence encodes CASSPGTITQGSEQFF. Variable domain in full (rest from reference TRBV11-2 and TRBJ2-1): EAGVAQSPRYKIIEKRQSVAFWCNPISGHATLYWYQQILGQGPKLLIQFQNNGVVDDSQLPKDRFSAERLKGVDSTLKIQPAKLEDSAVYLCASSPGTITQGSEQFFGPGTRLTVL.